These 6 T cell receptor beta chains share one sample of origin, sequenced in a study of blood T cell repertoires in COVID-19. Method: immunoSEQ multiplex PCR; TCRdb's copy keeps in-frame clones and lacks some. The top ten hold more than 8% of the sample, which has tens of thousands of clones, approximately 82% seen once. The source material was peripheral blood. The source of these receptors is a woman aged 80 or older with acute or convalescent COVID-19.

The chain couples TRBV7-2 to TRBJ1-6, with D perhaps TRBD1 (5 bases). The CDR3 contains 15 residues. The germline V and J ends were trimmed by 5 bases and 6 bases, with 14 bases remaining between them. Germline-derived CDR1 and CDR2 are SGHTA and FQGNSA. The CDR3 DNA sequence: TGTGCCAGCAGCGGGGGGTTTTCTCCTAATTCACCCCTCCACTTT. It specifies CASSGGFSPNSPLHF.

This chain links TRBV7-2 with TRBJ2-1; 8 nucleotides match TRBD1. Per the germline V gene, CDR1 is SGHTA and CDR2 is FQGNSA. The CDR3 is 15 residues long. V shed 3 bases and J 9 bases; nucleotides not matched to a gene: 10. The CDR3 protein is CASSFAGGGKGEQFF. The CDR3 bases are TGTGCCAGCAGCTTCGCAGGGGGCGGGAAGGGTGAGCAGTTCTTC.

This chain uses TRBV2 with TRBJ2-1; TRBD2 matches 8 bases. The CDR3 is made up of 13 amino acids. V lost 5 bases to trimming and J lost 8 bases; unmatched junction nucleotides: 5. Germline CDR1 SNHLY, CDR2 FYNNEI. CDR3 region: CASSFFSGDEQFF. The CDR3 nucleotides read TGTGCCAGCAGTTTTTTTAGCGGGGATGAGCAGTTCTTC.

The chain has TRBV19 and TRBJ2-7; D may be TRBD1 (6 bases). Germline V gives CDR1 LNHDA, CDR2 SQIVND (reference sequence). The CDR3 spans 13 residues. V was shortened by 5 bases and J by 3 bases, with 11 bases between the two germline ends. This CDR3 is CASSLGQHYEQYF. The CDR3 DNA follows: TGTGCCAGTAGTTTAGGACAGCACTACGAGCAGTACTTC.

This clone was counted between two and nine times. V usage is TRBV7-6 and J usage is TRBJ2-3, with D unresolved. CDR3 length equals 13 residues. Trimming pared 2 bases from V and 4 bases from J, leaving 7 bases between. Germline assignment: CDR1 SGHVS and CDR2 FNYEAQ. The CDR3 protein is CASSLPGADTQYF. The CDR3 coding sequence is TGTGCCAGCAGCTTACCGGGTGCAGATACGCAGTATTTT.

The V call is TRBV2, the J call TRBJ1-1, with 8 bases lining up with TRBD1. The germline V gene encodes CDR1 SNHLY and CDR2 FYNNEI. The trim removed 4 bases at V and 6 bases at J, leaving 7 bases unmatched. The CDR3 is 14 amino acids. In DNA, the CDR3 is TGTGCCAGCAGTGCAAGGACAGGGCTGGCTGAAGCTTTCTTT. It yields the protein CASSARTGLAEAFF.